This T cell receptor (beta chain) is from a study of T cell responses to AZD1222 COVID-19 vaccine. The CDR3 length is 17 residues. TCRdb's copy holds only in-frame clones and misses some; the assay was immunoSEQ multiplex PCR. Of 140,000 to 150,000 clones in the sample, around 83% were seen once. This clone was seen a few times. Its antigen is currently unknown. Broader study findings: Dominant at 160-218 and 743-854, vaccine-associated CD4 TCRs also spanned spike. Spike-specific TCR breadth and depth rose after two AZD1222 doses.

This clonotype was sampled from an adult in good health. Specimen: peripheral blood, collected on day 0 of MenACWY control vaccination. The rearrangement uses TRBV21-1 and TRBJ2-1; the table names TRBD1, a call not compared with the DNA. TRBV21-1 is a pseudogene locus. The CDR3 spells CASSKGWGDRANNEQFF. CDR3 DNA: TGTGCCAGCAGCAAAGGGTGGGGAGACAGGGCTAACAATGAGCAGTTCTTC.